The 26 T cell receptor beta chains in this list originate from one sample, sequenced in a study of shared clonotypes between healthy human individuals (dated by TCRdb to 2018 to 2021). Libraries were constructed by the immunoSEQ multiplex PCR assay. TCRdb carries this immuneACCESS record with in-frame sequences only. Its versions omit some clonotypes, under half of them owing to an unresolved V gene in the studies checked, with the rest unexplained. The sample table lists roughly 530,000 clones, 95% to 97% of them with a count of one. The biggest ten clones account for under 0.06% of the sample. Material: naive CD4+ T cells sorted from blood. The sample's cell subset or site label, decoded: CD45RA+ positively selected. The receptors originated from a woman aged 25 to 39 in good health.

V and J are TRBV6-5 and TRBJ2-7; D might be TRBD2 (6 bases). The germline V and J ends were trimmed by 5 bases and 6 bases, with 17 bases remaining between them. Germline CDR1 MNHEY, CDR2 SVGAGI. This CDR3 is built from 14 residues. The DNA for the CDR3 is TGTGCCAGCAGTCCCCCTCGGGACTCGGGCGAGCAGTACTTC. Protein: CASSPPRDSGEQYF.

The gene calls are TRBV5-1 and TRBJ2-7; 8 bases align to TRBD1. V shed 0 bases, J shed 0 bases, and the junction held 8 bases outside the gene matches. CDR1 and CDR2 (germline): SGHRS, YFSETQ. CDR3 length: 17 residues. The CDR3 here is CASSLATGVSSSYEQYF. CDR3 DNA sequence: TGCGCCAGCAGCTTGGCGACAGGGGTTTCGAGCTCCTACGAGCAGTACTTC.

The chain combines TRBV6-6 with TRBJ1-3, with 7 bases lining up with TRBD1. The CDR3 loop spans 15 amino acids. With 6 bases clipped from V and 3 bases from J, the junction kept 8 bases outside the gene matches. Germline V gene data show CDR1 as MNHNY and CDR2 as SVGAGI (reference sequence). The CDR3 bases are TGTGCCAGCAGCCCCGGACAGGTAGTTGGAAACACCATATATTTT. This codes for CASSPGQVVGNTIYF.

This sequence joins TRBV19 and TRBJ2-1; 9 nucleotides match TRBD2. Germline CDR1 is LNHDA and CDR2 is SQIVND (reference sequence). The V gene end was trimmed by 4 bases and the J gene end by 8 bases; junction bases not matched to a gene: 9. The CDR3 covers 15 residues. The CDR3 sequence is CASSKRREGGDEQFF. The CDR3 bases are TGTGCCAGTAGTAAGCGGCGGGAGGGTGGCGATGAGCAGTTCTTC.

The chain combines TRBV27 with TRBJ1-2, with D possibly matching TRBD1 (5 bases). With 3 bases removed from V and 4 bases from J, the gap between germline ends came to 9 bases. The germline gives CDR1 MNHEY, CDR2 SMNVEV (reference sequence). This CDR3 has 13 amino acids. This chain's CDR3 is CASSLRGVYGYTF. Written as DNA, the CDR3 is TGTGCCAGCAGTTTGCGGGGGGTCTATGGCTACACCTTC.

The gene calls are TRBV5-6 and TRBJ2-3, with 10 nucleotides matching TRBD2. V gave up 4 bases and J gave up 6 bases; unmatched junction bases: 8. The CDR3 contains 15 residues. The V gene's germline CDR1 is SGHDT and CDR2 YYEEEE. CDR3 amino acids: CASSAPGLARDTQYF. The DNA of the CDR3 is TGTGCCAGCAGCGCGCCGGGACTAGCGCGGGATACGCAGTATTTT.

The rearrangement uses TRBV10-3 and TRBJ2-6, with D maybe TRBD2 (6 bases). There are 18 residues in the CDR3. CDR1 and CDR2 from the germline V gene are ENHRY and SYGVKD. Trimming shortened V by 4 bases and J by 3 bases, and 19 bases separated the two germline ends. The CDR3 DNA sequence: TGTGCCATCAGTGGTTTGGGACTGGGATTCTTTGGGGCCAACGTCCTGACTTTC. Translating gives CAISGLGLGFFGANVLTF.

This clone was found once. J is TRBJ1-5 and V is TRBV19; no clear D. CDR1 is LNHDA, CDR2 SQIVND, per germline (reference sequence). CDR3 length: 15 residues. V lost 8 bases and J 6 bases, leaving 20 bases between the germline ends. The CDR3 nucleotides are TGTGCCAGTCGTGATGGAGCTCAGGTAGGTCAGCCCCAGCATTTT. This translates into CASRDGAQVGQPQHF.

V gene TRBV2 combines with J gene TRBJ2-3; 14 nucleotides match TRBD2. With V trimmed by 6 bases and J by 7 bases, 6 bases remained unmatched. The CDR3 has 15 amino acids. CDR1 is SNHLY and CDR2 is FYNNEI in the germline V gene. The CDR3 protein is CASRRLAGGPNTQYF. CDR3 coding DNA: TGTGCCAGCAGAAGACTAGCGGGAGGGCCGAATACGCAGTATTTT.

This clone has only one observation. The J gene is TRBJ2-3, the V gene TRBV2; D may be TRBD2 (6 bases). The V gene lost 3 bases and the J gene lost 2 bases, with 18 bases spanning the gap. CDR3 length: 17 residues. Germline V gene lookup returns CDR1 SNHLY and CDR2 FYNNEI. The CDR3 bases are TGTGCCAGCAGTGATATTGGGGCTAGCGACCTCACAGATACGCAGTATTTT. Residues: CASSDIGASDLTDTQYF.

The chain couples TRBV25-1 to TRBJ2-3; the match to TRBD2 covers 12 bases. The J segment lost 0 bases and the V segment lost 2 bases, leaving 0 bases of the junction unmatched. CDR1 and CDR2 from the germline V gene are MGHDK and SYGVNS. This CDR3 comprises 16 residues. DNA of the CDR3: TGTGCCAGCAGTGAAGGGACTAGCGGGAGCACAGATACGCAGTATTTT. Its protein is CASSEGTSGSTDTQYF.

The rearrangement links TRBV5-1 to TRBJ2-5, with 10 positions matching TRBD1. Looked up from germline, CDR1 is SGHRS and CDR2 is YFSETQ. The length of the CDR3 is 17 residues. The J segment lost 4 bases and the V segment lost 1 base, leaving 10 bases of the junction unmatched. CDR3 protein: CASSLFETGGAGETQYF. CDR3 coding DNA: TGCGCCAGCAGCTTGTTCGAGACAGGGGGCGCCGGAGAGACCCAGTACTTC. The full variable domain, completed using reference TRBV5-1 and TRBJ2-5, is KAGVTQTPRYLIKTRGQQVTLSCSPISGHRSVSWYQQTPGQGLQFLFEYFSETQRNKGNFPGRFSGRQFSNSRSEMNVSTLELGDSALYLCASSLFETGGAGETQYFGPGTRLLVL.

V is TRBV9 and J is TRBJ2-3; no clear D. This CDR3 is built from 14 residues. Trimming pared 3 bases from V and 4 bases from J, leaving 12 bases between. Germline V gene lookup returns CDR1 SGDLS and CDR2 YYNGEE. DNA of the CDR3: TGTGCCAGCAGCGCCCGTGGTAGTTCAGATACGCAGTATTTT. Its translation: CASSARGSSDTQYF.

This chain links TRBV7-9 with TRBJ2-7; D remains unclear. CDR1 is SEHNR and CDR2 is FQNEAQ in the germline V gene (reference sequence). Trimming left V 5 bases short and J 4 bases short, with 9 bases between. The CDR3 loop spans 12 amino acids. The CDR3 bases are TGTGCCAGCAGCCTCCTAACTTACGAGCAGTACTTC. Translated, it gives CASSLLTYEQYF.

A single count supports this clone. V gene TRBV6-5 combines with J gene TRBJ1-1, with 7 bases that match TRBD1. CDR1 and CDR2 from the germline V gene are MNHEY and SVGAGI. The CDR3 has 14 amino acids. With V trimmed by 2 bases and J by 1 base, 1 base remained unmatched. In DNA form, the CDR3 reads TGTGCCAGCAGTTACAGGGGGCGGAACACTGAAGCTTTCTTT. Amino acid sequence: CASSYRGRNTEAFF.

The chain employs TRBV5-4 and TRBJ2-7; D may be TRBD2 (7 bases). V lost 4 bases and J lost 6, with 20 bases in between. The germline gives CDR1 SGHNT, CDR2 YYREEE (reference sequence). The CDR3 covers 15 residues. The CDR3 nucleotides read TGTGCCAGCAGCCAGGGACCGGGGGGACAAAGCGAGCAGTACTTC. Translated, it gives CASSQGPGGQSEQYF. The full variable domain, its missing parts supplied by reference TRBV5-4 and TRBJ2-7, is ETGVTQSPTHLIKTRGQQVTLRCSSQSGHNTVSWYQQALGQGPQFIFQYYREEENGRGNFPPRFSGLQFPNYSSELNVNALELDDSALYLCASSQGPGGQSEQYFGPGTRLTVT.

The chain joins TRBV19 to TRBJ2-2; D is tentatively TRBD1 or TRBD2 (5 bases each). The V end was cut by 6 bases, the J end by 3 bases, with 11 bases between. The CDR3 extends over 14 amino acids. Germline loops: CDR1 LNHDA, CDR2 SQIVND (reference sequence). The DNA of the CDR3 is TGTGCCAGTAGCCTGACGGGGCACACCGGGGAGCTGTTTTTT. This encodes CASSLTGHTGELFF.

This clone was seen only once. The chain has TRBV30 and TRBJ2-1; 8 bases line up with TRBD2. The CDR3 runs 12 residues. After removal of 2 bases from V and 15 bases from J, the junction contained 9 bases not matched to a gene. The germline V gene has CDR1 GTSNPN and CDR2 SVGIG (reference sequence). In DNA, the CDR3 is TGTGCCTGGAGTACGGGAGCGGGAGTCCCGTTCTTC. Amino acid sequence: CAWSTGAGVPFF.

As concerns this clone: The same CDR3 also results from other DNA sequences found in this sample. The chain employs TRBV9 and TRBJ2-5; D is unclear. The CDR3 loop spans 12 amino acids. CDR1 is SGDLS, CDR2 YYNGEE, per germline. Deletions cut 2 bases from V and 4 bases from J, with 6 bases between. CDR3 loop: CASSVRGETQYF. CDR3 nucleotide sequence: TGTGCCAGCAGCGTTCGTGGAGAGACCCAGTACTTC.

V gene TRBV5-4 combines with J gene TRBJ2-3; 8 bases map to TRBD2. Germline CDR1 SGHNT, CDR2 YYREEE (reference sequence). The trim removed 4 bases at V and 0 bases at J, leaving 7 bases unmatched. The CDR3 is 16 amino acids. CDR3 nucleotides: TGTGCCAGCAGCACCGGGGGGGGAACTAGCACAGATACGCAGTATTTT. Its translation: CASSTGGGTSTDTQYF.

The rearrangement links TRBV7-3 to TRBJ2-7; D remains ambiguous. The V and J ends lost 2 bases and 2 bases respectively, with 7 bases between them. Germline V gene sequence: CDR1 SGHTA, CDR2 FQGTGA. CDR3 size: 13 residues. CDR3 sequence: CASSLGEPYEQYF. CDR3 coding DNA: TGTGCCAGCAGCTTAGGTGAACCCTACGAGCAGTACTTC.

J is TRBJ2-7 and V is TRBV2; D is possibly TRBD1 (6 bases). CDR1 and CDR2 from the germline V gene are SNHLY and FYNNEI. The length of the CDR3 is 15 residues. Trimming cost V 6 bases and J 1 base, with 16 bases left between them. CDR3 bases: TGTGCCAGCAGCGCCCTTGGGACAACTTCCTACGAGCAGTACTTC. The encoded protein is CASSALGTTSYEQYF.

The V and J genes are TRBV6-5 and TRBJ1-2; the D is unclear. Trimming cost V 0 bases and J 4 bases, with 15 bases left between them. The CDR3 is 16 amino acids. Germline CDR1 reads MNHEY; CDR2 reads SVGAGI. The CDR3 DNA reads as TGTGCCAGCAGTTACTCGAGTCCCAAGAACTCCTATGGCTACACCTTC. Translation gives CASSYSSPKNSYGYTF.

The chain carries TRBV19 and TRBJ1-4; unclear D gene. Between the trimmed V and J ends, which lost 5 bases and 10 bases, there was a span of 8 bases. The germline CDR1 and CDR2 sequences are LNHDA and SQIVND (reference sequence). The CDR3 consists of 11 residues. This chain's CDR3 is CASSERGKLFF. The CDR3 coding sequence is TGTGCCAGTAGTGAGCGGGGAAAACTGTTTTTT. The full variable domain, completed using reference TRBV19 and TRBJ1-4, is DGGITQSPKYLFRKEGQNVTLSCEQNLNHDAMYWYRQDPGQGLRLIYYSQIVNDFQKGDIAEGYSVSREKKESFPLTVTSAQKNPTAFYLCASSERGKLFFGSGTQLSVL.

The CDR3 is CASFRTSGAQETQYF. CDR3 DNA: TGTGCCAGCTTCCGGACTAGCGGGGCCCAAGAGACCCAGTACTTC. The V call is TRBV18, the J call TRBJ2-5; 12 positions match TRBD2. Per germline, CDR1 KGHSH and CDR2 LQKENI. CDR3 length: 15 amino acids. V lost 7 bases, J lost 1 base, and 4 bases stayed unmatched. Complete variable domain (other parts from reference TRBV18 and TRBJ2-5): NAGVMQNPRHLVRRRGQEARLRCSPMKGHSHVYWYRQLPEEGLKFMVYLQKENIIDESGMPKERFSAEFPKEGPSILRIQQVVRGDSAAYFCASFRTSGAQETQYFGPGTRLLVL.

A remark on this clone: The same CDR3 can be traced to other DNA sequences in this sample. V gene TRBV28 combines with J gene TRBJ2-7; D is perhaps TRBD2 (6 bases). Germline values: CDR1 MDHEN, CDR2 SYDVKM. CDR3 length: 14 residues. V gave up 5 bases and J gave up 3 bases, with 14 bases separating them. This chain's CDR3 is CASSPTGLSYEQYF. The CDR3 nucleotides read TGTGCCAGCAGTCCGACGGGACTGAGCTACGAGCAGTACTTC. The full variable domain, completed using reference TRBV28 and TRBJ2-7, is DVKVTQSSRYLVKRTGEKVFLECVQDMDHENMFWYRQDPGLGLRLIYFSYDVKMKEKGDIPEGYSVSREKKERFSLILESASTNQTSMYLCASSPTGLSYEQYFGPGTRLTVT.